This T cell receptor beta chain was identified in a study of T cells in Graves' hyperthyroidism and ophthalmopathy. Points from the study as a whole: The blood repertoire included most of the expanded thyroid clonotypes above 0.001. The model made its ophthalmopathy prediction, and onset followed a median 6.5 months later.

Comment on this clonotype: What it binds is not known.

Under 3 months was the duration of disease in ophthalmopathy patients, who also had a Clinical Activity Score of at least 3 and a NOSPECS grade of at least 4. PBMCs were collected from an approximately 9.5 ml volume of fresh peripheral blood. RNA transcripts gave rise to amplified TCR beta CDR3 regions. An initial round of RT-PCR targeting the TCR CDR3 relied on the HTBI primer set. A single record per CDR3 protein comes from TCRdb applying MiXCR to the multiplex PCR reads. The sample holds hundreds of thousands of distinct CDR3 sequences, more than 14% seen once. The material sequenced was blood. This receptor was taken from a woman aged 45-65 years with Graves' ophthalmopathy.

The CDR3 loop is CASMGQNTGELFF. The CDR3 region has the DNA TGTGCCAGCATGGGACAGAACACCGGGGAGCTGTTTTTT. V gene TRBV27 combines with J gene TRBJ2-2; possible D gene TRBD1, 6 bases. The CDR3 sequence is 13 residues long. Trimming left V 7 bases short and J 1 base short, with 7 bases between. CDR1 and CDR2 (germline): MNHEY, SMNVEV (reference sequence).